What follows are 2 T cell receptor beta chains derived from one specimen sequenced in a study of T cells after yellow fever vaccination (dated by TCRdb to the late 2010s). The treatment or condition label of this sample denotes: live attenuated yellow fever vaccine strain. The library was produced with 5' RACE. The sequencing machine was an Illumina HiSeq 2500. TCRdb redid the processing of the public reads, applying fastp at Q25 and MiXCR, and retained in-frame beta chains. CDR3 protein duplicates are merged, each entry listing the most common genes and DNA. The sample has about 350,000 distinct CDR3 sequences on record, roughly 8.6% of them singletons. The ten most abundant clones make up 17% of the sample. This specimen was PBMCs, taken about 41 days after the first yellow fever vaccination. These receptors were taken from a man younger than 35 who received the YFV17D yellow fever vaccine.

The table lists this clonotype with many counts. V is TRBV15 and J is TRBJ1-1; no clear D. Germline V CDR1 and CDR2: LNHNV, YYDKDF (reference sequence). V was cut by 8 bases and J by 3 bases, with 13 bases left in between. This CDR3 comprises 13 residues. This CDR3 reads CATHRRADTEAFF. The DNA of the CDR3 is TGTGCCACCCATAGGCGGGCGGACACTGAAGCTTTCTTT.

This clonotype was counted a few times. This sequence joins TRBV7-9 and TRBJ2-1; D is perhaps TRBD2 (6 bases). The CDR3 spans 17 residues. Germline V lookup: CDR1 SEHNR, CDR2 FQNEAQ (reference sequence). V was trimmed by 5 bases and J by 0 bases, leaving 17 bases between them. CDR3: CASSTPLRDFSYNEQFF. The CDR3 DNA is TGTGCCAGCAGCACCCCACTCCGGGACTTCTCCTACAATGAGCAGTTCTTC.